Shown below are 26 T cell receptor beta chains from a single sample sequenced in a study of T cell repertoires in ileal Crohn's disease (dated by TCRdb to 2018 to 2020). The library came from the immunoSEQ multiplex PCR assay. TCRdb retrieved this table from immuneACCESS and kept in-frame rearrangements only. Not all clones are present; in checked studies, unresolved V genes account for under half, and no reason is known for the remainder. Here the sample has more than 13,000 clones; more than 60% occur a single time. The ten largest clones take up around 4.1% of the sample. This specimen's time point label, interpreted: neoterminal ileum biopsy at postoperative endoscopy, about 6 months after surgery. Sample: ileal tissue. The receptors come from an adult with Crohn's disease.

The J gene is TRBJ1-2, the V gene TRBV29-1; D gene unclear. Deletions cut 6 bases from V and 2 bases from J, with 16 bases between. The germline CDR1 and CDR2 sequences are SQVTM and ANQGSEA. The CDR3 loop spans 14 amino acids. The CDR3 is CSVRWTGDNYGYTF. CDR3 sequence (DNA): TGCAGCGTCCGTTGGACGGGCGACAACTATGGCTACACCTTC.

This clone was observed once. The chain has TRBV4-1 and TRBJ1-1; no definite D call. CDR3 length: 16 residues. V lost 0 bases, J lost 0 bases, and 11 bases lay in between. Germline CDR1 and CDR2: MGHRA and YSYEKL. The chain's CDR3 is CASSQDRWALNTEAFF. The CDR3, as DNA: TGCGCCAGCAGCCAAGATCGTTGGGCGTTGAACACTGAAGCTTTCTTT.

The chain links TRBV30 to TRBJ2-2; TRBD1 agrees at 8 bases. The CDR3 sequence is 16 residues long. From germline, CDR1 is GTSNPN and CDR2 SVGIG (reference sequence). V was clipped by 3 bases and J by 7 bases; unmatched bases: 13. This CDR3 reads CAWRGGPGGSLGELFF. In DNA, the CDR3 is TGTGCCTGGAGAGGAGGACCAGGGGGCAGCCTCGGGGAGCTGTTTTTT.

This clone showed up just once. V and J are TRBV19 and TRBJ2-5; tentative D call: TRBD2 (6 bases). CDR1 LNHDA and CDR2 SQIVND come from the germline V gene (reference sequence). The length of the CDR3 is 17 residues. The V gene lost 2 bases and the J gene lost 1 base, with 17 bases spanning the gap. The CDR3 DNA reads as TGTGCCAGTAGTATAAGAGGTAGTAGCGGCTTCCAAGAGACCCAGTACTTC. This gives the protein CASSIRGSSGFQETQYF.

This chain links TRBV2 with TRBJ2-1; 7 nucleotides match TRBD2. The CDR3 has 15 residues. In germline, CDR1 is SNHLY, CDR2 FYNNEI. The junction had 7 bases not matched to a gene; V was cut back by 4 bases and J by 4 bases. The CDR3 loop reads CASSARGSPYNEQFF. DNA for the CDR3: TGTGCCAGCAGTGCACGCGGGAGCCCGTACAATGAGCAGTTCTTC. The full variable domain, rest sourced from reference TRBV2 and TRBJ2-1, is EPEVTQTPSHQVTQMGQEVILRCVPISNHLYFYWYRQILGQKVEFLVSFYNNEISEKSEIFDDQFSVERPDGSNFTLKIRSTKLEDSAMYFCASSARGSPYNEQFFGPGTRLTVL.

This clone was picked up one time. The V and J genes are TRBV7-9 and TRBJ1-1; D is uncertain. Germline V gives CDR1 SEHNR, CDR2 FQNEAQ (reference sequence). The CDR3 covers 15 residues. V was cut by 1 base and J by 3 bases, with 12 bases left in between. CDR3 loop: CASSLGRGADTEAFF. DNA for the CDR3: TGTGCCAGCAGCTTAGGGCGGGGTGCCGACACTGAAGCTTTCTTT.

This chain uses TRBV5-1 with TRBJ2-3; possibly TRBD1 for D (5 bases). Germline V CDR1 and CDR2: SGHRS, YFSETQ. V lost 1 base to trimming and J lost 3 bases, with 12 bases between them. The CDR3 loop spans 15 amino acids. The CDR3 loop is CASSLSQGGTDTQYF. The DNA for the CDR3 is TGCGCCAGCAGCTTGAGCCAGGGCGGAACAGATACGCAGTATTTT.

The chain links TRBV4-3 to TRBJ2-5; D is possibly TRBD1 or TRBD2 (6 bases each). V lost 0 bases, J lost 5 bases, and 13 bases lay in between. Germline values: CDR1 LGHNA, CDR2 YSLEER. The CDR3 has 15 amino acids. The CDR3 is CASSQDPGAGETQYF. CDR3 DNA: TGCGCCAGCAGCCAAGATCCGGGGGCCGGGGAGACCCAGTACTTC.

The V call is TRBV6-1, the J call TRBJ2-1, with D possibly being TRBD1 (6 bases). V gave up 5 bases and J gave up 9 bases, with 14 bases separating them. The germline CDR1 and CDR2 sequences are MNHNS and SASEGT. The CDR3 sequence is 13 residues long. This CDR3 is CASSPGTYLEQFF. DNA of the CDR3: TGTGCCAGCAGTCCCGGGACATACCTTGAGCAGTTCTTC.

The rearrangement joins TRBV7-8 to TRBJ2-1, with 8 bases fitting TRBD2. Germline values: CDR1 SGHVS, CDR2 FQNEAQ. Unmatched junction bases numbered 16, after V lost 5 bases and J lost 7 bases. This CDR3 has 17 residues. CDR3 coding DNA: TGTGCCAGCAGCCCCAAGGCGGCGGGAGGACCTTGGAATGAGCAGTTCTTC. Translated, it gives CASSPKAAGGPWNEQFF.

In this sample, this clone turned up once. CDR3 coding DNA: TGTGCCAGTGTCTCATTGGGGAACACCGGGGAGCTGTTTTTT. Protein: CASVSLGNTGELFF. The chain links TRBV19 to TRBJ2-2, with unresolved D. Germline CDR1 and CDR2: LNHDA and SQIVND (reference sequence). V lost 8 bases, J lost 1 base, and 11 bases lay in between. This CDR3 comprises 14 residues. The full variable domain, completed using reference TRBV19 and TRBJ2-2, is DGGITQSPKYLFRKEGQNVTLSCEQNLNHDAMYWYRQDPGQGLRLIYYSQIVNDFQKGDIAEGYSVSREKKESFPLTVTSAQKNPTAFYLCASVSLGNTGELFFGEGSRLTVL.

This chain joins TRBV19 and TRBJ2-7; perhaps TRBD1 as D (6 bases). Germline loops: CDR1 LNHDA, CDR2 SQIVND (reference sequence). Trimming cost V 8 bases and J 5 bases, with 13 bases left between them. This CDR3 is built from 12 residues. The CDR3 loop is CASSTQGNEQYF. Written as DNA, the CDR3 is TGTGCCAGTTCTACACAGGGAAACGAGCAGTACTTC.

The chain links TRBV5-5 to TRBJ2-3; D possibly corresponds to TRBD2 (7 bases). The CDR3 length is 16 residues. V gave up 0 bases and J gave up 7 bases, with 18 bases separating them. The germline V gene has CDR1 SGHKS and CDR2 YYEKEE (reference sequence). The CDR3 bases are TGTGCCAGCAGCTTGGATGGCGGGGGACATATGTATACGCAGTATTTT. The encoded protein is CASSLDGGGHMYTQYF. Based on the CDR3 plus reference TRBV5-5 and TRBJ2-3, the full variable domain is DAGVTQSPTHLIKTRGQQVTLRCSPISGHKSVSWYQQVLGQGPQFIFQYYEKEERGRGNFPDRFSARQFPNYSSELNVNALLLGDSALYLCASSLDGGGHMYTQYFGPGTRLTVL.

V and J are TRBV7-2 and TRBJ2-7; the D gene is possibly TRBD1 (5 bases). Trimming pared 4 bases from V and 3 bases from J, leaving 16 bases between. This CDR3 is built from 15 residues. Germline assignment: CDR1 SGHTA and CDR2 FQGNSA. CDR3 coding DNA: TGTGCCAGCAGCTCTGGACAACGCTCGATCTACGAGCAGTACTTC. Its translation: CASSSGQRSIYEQYF.

The chain recombines TRBV19 with TRBJ1-5; 10 bases match TRBD1. The CDR3 has 15 residues. V gave up 3 bases and J gave up 3 bases; unmatched junction bases: 2. Per germline, CDR1 LNHDA and CDR2 SQIVND (reference sequence). CDR3: CASSIGTGANQPQHF. The CDR3 coding sequence is TGTGCCAGTAGTATCGGGACAGGGGCCAATCAGCCCCAGCATTTT.

In this sample, this clone turned up a few times. The rearrangement uses TRBV5-4 and TRBJ1-2, with D hard to call. V lost 0 bases, J lost 6 bases, and 12 bases lay in between. The germline V gene has CDR1 SGHNT and CDR2 YYREEE (reference sequence). This CDR3 contains 14 residues. This CDR3 is CASSLGPVKDGYTF. CDR3 coding DNA: TGTGCCAGCAGCTTGGGCCCCGTAAAGGATGGCTACACCTTC.

In regard to this clone: Other DNA sequences in the sample encode the same CDR3. The rearrangement links TRBV6-1 to TRBJ1-1; unclear D gene. V was pared by 6 bases and J by 1 base, with 3 bases between. The CDR3 sequence is 11 residues long. Germline V gene lookup returns CDR1 MNHNS and CDR2 SASEGT. The CDR3 here is CASSENTEAFF. As DNA, the CDR3 is TGTGCCAGCAGCGAGAACACTGAAGCTTTCTTT.

The chain couples TRBV7-2 to TRBJ2-5; maybe TRBD1 (5 bases). V was cut by 5 bases and J by 4 bases, with 17 bases left in between. Looked up from germline, CDR1 is SGHTA and CDR2 is FQGNSA. This CDR3 has 15 amino acids. The CDR3 sequence is CASSISQGFLETQYF. The CDR3 DNA reads TGTGCCAGCAGCATCTCCCAGGGTTTTCTAGAGACCCAGTACTTC.

This sequence joins TRBV9 and TRBJ1-3; possibly TRBD1 for D (5 bases). Germline V gene sequence: CDR1 SGDLS, CDR2 YYNGEE. This CDR3 comprises 19 residues. V lost 4 bases and J 0 bases, leaving 23 bases between the germline ends. DNA for the CDR3: TGTGCCAGCAGCCTTTTCCCCTCTGAACAGGTGACCTCTGGAAACACCATATATTTT. Protein: CASSLFPSEQVTSGNTIYF.

V gene TRBV7-2 combines with J gene TRBJ2-7; 7 bases are a match to TRBD1. V lost 4 bases, J lost 6 bases, and 6 bases stayed unmatched. The germline CDR1 and CDR2 sequences are SGHTA and FQGNSA. This CDR3 is 13 amino acids long. As DNA, the CDR3 is TGTGCCAGCAGCTCCCAGACAGGGCGCGAGCAGTACTTC. Translation gives CASSSQTGREQYF.

V usage is TRBV5-6 and J usage is TRBJ2-7, with 8 bases aligning to TRBD1. The CDR3 spans 16 residues. In germline, CDR1 is SGHDT, CDR2 YYEEEE. V shed 0 bases and J 1 base; nucleotides not matched to a gene: 6. In DNA form, the CDR3 reads TGTGCCAGCAGCTTGGGAGGGGGGACAGGATCCTACGAGCAGTACTTC. It translates to CASSLGGGTGSYEQYF.

The chain combines TRBV7-2 with TRBJ2-2; D may be TRBD1 or TRBD2 (5 bases each). V dropped 2 bases and J dropped 9 bases, with 13 bases sitting between them. This CDR3 contains 14 residues. The germline V gene encodes CDR1 SGHTA and CDR2 FQGNSA. The CDR3 is CASSLQRGPRELFF. CDR3 DNA sequence: TGTGCCAGCAGCTTACAGAGGGGACCTCGGGAGCTGTTTTTT.

V and J are TRBV2 and TRBJ1-5; D might be TRBD1 (5 bases). V shed 6 bases and J shed 3 bases, with 15 bases lying between them. CDR3 length: 15 amino acids. CDR1 is SNHLY and CDR2 is FYNNEI in the germline V gene. The CDR3 sequence is CASSAGGVNNQPQHF. The CDR3 nucleotides are TGTGCCAGCAGCGCCGGAGGGGTAAACAATCAGCCCCAGCATTTT.

The table lists this clone with a count of one. The genes are TRBV7-9 and TRBJ1-3; 10 positions agree with TRBD1. This CDR3 is 16 amino acids long. Germline V lookup: CDR1 SEHNR, CDR2 FQNEAQ (reference sequence). Losses at the gene ends were 3 bases for V and 5 bases for J; bases not matched to a gene: 7. CDR3 sequence reads: CASSLGGQGYRNTIYF. The CDR3 DNA follows: TGTGCCAGCAGCTTGGGGGGACAGGGGTATCGAAACACCATATATTTT.

The CDR3 reads CASSFPSGRTTDTQYF. DNA for the CDR3: TGTGCCAGCAGTTTTCCTAGCGGGAGGACCACAGATACGCAGTATTTT. The rearrangement uses TRBV28 and TRBJ2-3; 11 positions match TRBD2. V was pared by 3 bases and J by 2 bases, with 4 bases of the junction left unmatched. CDR1 and CDR2 (germline): MDHEN, SYDVKM. The CDR3 length is 16 residues. Full variable domain (missing parts from reference TRBV28 and TRBJ2-3): DVKVTQSSRYLVKRTGEKVFLECVQDMDHENMFWYRQDPGLGLRLIYFSYDVKMKEKGDIPEGYSVSREKKERFSLILESASTNQTSMYLCASSFPSGRTTDTQYFGPGTRLTVL.

This clone has a handful of counts. The genes are TRBV2 and TRBJ2-7; tentative D call: TRBD1 (7 bases). The CDR3 loop spans 13 amino acids. Trimming removed 6 bases at V and 5 bases at J, with 14 bases between. Germline loops: CDR1 SNHLY, CDR2 FYNNEI. CDR3 loop: CASSGGQIDEQYF. CDR3 DNA sequence: TGTGCCAGCAGCGGGGGACAGATCGACGAGCAGTACTTC.